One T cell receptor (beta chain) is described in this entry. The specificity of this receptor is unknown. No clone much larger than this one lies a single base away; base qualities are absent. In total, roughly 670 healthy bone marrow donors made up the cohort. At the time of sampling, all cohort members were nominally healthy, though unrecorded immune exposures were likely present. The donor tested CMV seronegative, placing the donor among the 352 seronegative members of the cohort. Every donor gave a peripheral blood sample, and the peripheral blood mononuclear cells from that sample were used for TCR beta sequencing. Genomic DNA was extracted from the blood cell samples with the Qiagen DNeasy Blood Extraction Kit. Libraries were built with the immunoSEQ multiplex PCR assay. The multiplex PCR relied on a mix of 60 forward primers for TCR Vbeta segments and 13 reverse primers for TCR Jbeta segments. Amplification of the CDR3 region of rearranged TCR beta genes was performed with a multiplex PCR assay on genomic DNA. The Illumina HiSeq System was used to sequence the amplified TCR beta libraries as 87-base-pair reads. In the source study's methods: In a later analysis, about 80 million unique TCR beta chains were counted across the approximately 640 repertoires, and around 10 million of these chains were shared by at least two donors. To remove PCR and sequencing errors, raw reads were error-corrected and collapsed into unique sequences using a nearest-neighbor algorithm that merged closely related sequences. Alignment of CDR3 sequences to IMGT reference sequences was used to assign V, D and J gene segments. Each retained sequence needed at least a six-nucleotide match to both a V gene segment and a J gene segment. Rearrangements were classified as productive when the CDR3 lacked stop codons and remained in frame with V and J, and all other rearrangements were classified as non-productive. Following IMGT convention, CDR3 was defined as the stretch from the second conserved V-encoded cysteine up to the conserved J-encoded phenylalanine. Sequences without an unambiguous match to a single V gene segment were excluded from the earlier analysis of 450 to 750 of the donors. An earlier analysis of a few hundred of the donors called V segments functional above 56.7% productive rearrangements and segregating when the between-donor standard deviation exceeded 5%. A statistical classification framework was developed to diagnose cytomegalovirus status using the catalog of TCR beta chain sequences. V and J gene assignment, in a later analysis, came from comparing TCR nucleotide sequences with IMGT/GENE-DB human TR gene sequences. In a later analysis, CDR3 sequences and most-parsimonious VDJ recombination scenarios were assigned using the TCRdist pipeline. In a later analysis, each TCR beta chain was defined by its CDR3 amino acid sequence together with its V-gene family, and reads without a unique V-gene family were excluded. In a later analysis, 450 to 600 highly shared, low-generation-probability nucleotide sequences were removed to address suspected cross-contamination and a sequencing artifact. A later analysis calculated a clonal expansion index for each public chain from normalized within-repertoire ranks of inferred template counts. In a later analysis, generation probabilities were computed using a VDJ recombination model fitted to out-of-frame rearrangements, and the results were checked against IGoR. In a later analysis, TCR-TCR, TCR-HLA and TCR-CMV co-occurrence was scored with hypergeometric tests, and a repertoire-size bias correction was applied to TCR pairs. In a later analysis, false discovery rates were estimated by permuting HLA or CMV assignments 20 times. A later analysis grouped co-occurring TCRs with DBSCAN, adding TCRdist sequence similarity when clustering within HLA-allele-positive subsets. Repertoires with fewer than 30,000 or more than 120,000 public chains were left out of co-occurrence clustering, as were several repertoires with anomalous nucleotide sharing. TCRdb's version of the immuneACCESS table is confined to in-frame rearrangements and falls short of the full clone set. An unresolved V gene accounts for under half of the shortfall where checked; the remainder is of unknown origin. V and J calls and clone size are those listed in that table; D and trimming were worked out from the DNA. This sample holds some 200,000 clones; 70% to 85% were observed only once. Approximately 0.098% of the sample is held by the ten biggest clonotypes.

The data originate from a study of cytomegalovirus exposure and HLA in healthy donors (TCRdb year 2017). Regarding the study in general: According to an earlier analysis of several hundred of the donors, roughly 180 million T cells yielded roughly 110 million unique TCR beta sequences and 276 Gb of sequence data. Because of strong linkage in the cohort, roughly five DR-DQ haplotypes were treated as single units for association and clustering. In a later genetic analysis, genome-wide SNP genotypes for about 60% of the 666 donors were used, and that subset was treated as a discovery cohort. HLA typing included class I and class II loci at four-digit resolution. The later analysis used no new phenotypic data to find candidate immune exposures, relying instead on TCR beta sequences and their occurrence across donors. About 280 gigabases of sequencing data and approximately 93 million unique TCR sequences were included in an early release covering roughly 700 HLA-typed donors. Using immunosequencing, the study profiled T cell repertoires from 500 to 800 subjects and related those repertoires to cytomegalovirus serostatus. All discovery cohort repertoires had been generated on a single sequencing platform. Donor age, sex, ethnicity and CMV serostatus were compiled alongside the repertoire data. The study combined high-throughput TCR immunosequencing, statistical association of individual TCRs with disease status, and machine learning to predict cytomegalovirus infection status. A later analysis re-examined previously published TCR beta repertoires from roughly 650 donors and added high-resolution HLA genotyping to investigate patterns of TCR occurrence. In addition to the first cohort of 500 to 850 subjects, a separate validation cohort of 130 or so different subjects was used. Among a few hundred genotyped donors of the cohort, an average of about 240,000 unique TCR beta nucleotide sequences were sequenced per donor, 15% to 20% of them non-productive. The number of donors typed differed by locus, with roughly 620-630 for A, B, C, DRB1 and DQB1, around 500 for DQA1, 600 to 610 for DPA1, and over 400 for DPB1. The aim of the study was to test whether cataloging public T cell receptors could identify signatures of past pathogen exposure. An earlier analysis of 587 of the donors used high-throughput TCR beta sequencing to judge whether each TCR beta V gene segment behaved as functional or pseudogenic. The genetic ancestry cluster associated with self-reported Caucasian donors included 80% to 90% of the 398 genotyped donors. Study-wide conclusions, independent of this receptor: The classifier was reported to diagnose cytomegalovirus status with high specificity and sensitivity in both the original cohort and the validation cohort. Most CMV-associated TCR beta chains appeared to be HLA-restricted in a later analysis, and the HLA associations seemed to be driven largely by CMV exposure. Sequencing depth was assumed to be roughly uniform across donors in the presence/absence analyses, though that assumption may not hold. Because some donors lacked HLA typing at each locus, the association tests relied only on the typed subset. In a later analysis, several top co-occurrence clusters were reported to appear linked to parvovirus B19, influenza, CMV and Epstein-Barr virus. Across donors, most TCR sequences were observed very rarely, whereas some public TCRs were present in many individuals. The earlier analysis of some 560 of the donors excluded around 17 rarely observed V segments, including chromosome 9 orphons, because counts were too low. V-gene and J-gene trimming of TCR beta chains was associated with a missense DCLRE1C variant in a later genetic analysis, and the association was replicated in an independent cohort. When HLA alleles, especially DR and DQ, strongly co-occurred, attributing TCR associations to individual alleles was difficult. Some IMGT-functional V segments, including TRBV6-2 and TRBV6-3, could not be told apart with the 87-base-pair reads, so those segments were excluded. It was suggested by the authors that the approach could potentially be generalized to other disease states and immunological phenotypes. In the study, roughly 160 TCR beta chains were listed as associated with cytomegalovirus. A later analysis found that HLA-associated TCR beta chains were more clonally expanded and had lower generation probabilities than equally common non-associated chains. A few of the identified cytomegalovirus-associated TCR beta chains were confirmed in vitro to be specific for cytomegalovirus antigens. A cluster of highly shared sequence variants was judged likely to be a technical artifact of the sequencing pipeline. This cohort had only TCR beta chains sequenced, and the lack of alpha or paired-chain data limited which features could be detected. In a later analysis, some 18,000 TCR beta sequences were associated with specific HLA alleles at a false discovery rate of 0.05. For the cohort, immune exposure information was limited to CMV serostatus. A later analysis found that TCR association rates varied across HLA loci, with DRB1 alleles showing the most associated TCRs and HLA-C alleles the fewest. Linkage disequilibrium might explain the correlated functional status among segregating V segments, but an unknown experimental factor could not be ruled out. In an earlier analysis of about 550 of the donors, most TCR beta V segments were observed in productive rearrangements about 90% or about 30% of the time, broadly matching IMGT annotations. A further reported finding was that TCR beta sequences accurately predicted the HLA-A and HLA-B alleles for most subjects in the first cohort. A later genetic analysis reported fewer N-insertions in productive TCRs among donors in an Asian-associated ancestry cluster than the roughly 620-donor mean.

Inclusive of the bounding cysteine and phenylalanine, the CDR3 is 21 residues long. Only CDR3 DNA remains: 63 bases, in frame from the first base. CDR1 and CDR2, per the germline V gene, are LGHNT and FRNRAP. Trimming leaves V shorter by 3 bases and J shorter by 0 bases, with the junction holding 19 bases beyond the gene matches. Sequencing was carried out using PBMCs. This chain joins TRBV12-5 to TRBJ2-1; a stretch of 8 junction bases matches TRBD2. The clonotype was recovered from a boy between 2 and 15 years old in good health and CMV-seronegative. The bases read TGTGCTAGTGGTTTAGTCGGGGGGGGACTGATACTAGAAAACTCCTACAATGAGCAGTTCTTC. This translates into CASGLVGGGLILENSYNEQFF.